This TCR beta chain was sequenced in a study of T cell changes during pregnancy in multiple sclerosis. Using immunoSEQ multiplex PCR, the repertoire was profiled, and TCRdb retains in-frame clones only, with some absent. Of roughly 23,000 clones in the sample, roughly 90% are singletons; the top ten hold about 1.2%. From germline, CDR1 is SQVTM and CDR2 ANQGSEA. Trimming shortened V by 7 bases and J by 4 bases, and 17 bases separated the two germline ends. This CDR3 region has 13 residues. The sample here was CD4+ T cells from peripheral blood mononuclear cells, taken in the first trimester of pregnancy. The receptor was derived from a female donor in good health, enrolled as a control in a pregnancy study. This chain uses TRBV29-1 with TRBJ2-7, with a possible D match to TRBD1 (6 bases). CDR3 nucleotide sequence: TGCAGCGCGGGGATTCAGGGGCAATACGAGCAGTACTTC. Protein: CSAGIQGQYEQYF.